This record concerns one TCR beta chain sequence. Its antigen is unidentified. TCRdb's copy holds only in-frame clones and misses some; the assay was immunoSEQ multiplex PCR. The sample has some 200,000 clones, 93% seen once. The data were obtained in a study of T cell responses to AZD1222 COVID-19 vaccine. Germline lookup yields CDR1 SGHTA and CDR2 FQGNSA. This CDR3 is 15 amino acids long. V lost 1 base and J lost 7; bases outside the gene matches: 7. Study findings and constraints: Spike was spanned by vaccine-associated CD4 TCRs, with dominance at 160-218 and 743-854. The sample set comprised mostly white British donors with more females, and clonal diversity was possibly underestimated. Scientists sampled the repertoires only once the peak T cell response had passed.

Sequencing was performed on peripheral blood, taken 28 days after the second AZD1222 dose. This TCR derives from an adult who received the AZD1222 COVID-19 vaccine. This sequence joins TRBV7-2 and TRBJ2-1; TRBD2 matches 7 bases. Here the CDR3 DNA reads TGTGCCAGCAGCTTAGGAGGCGGGGGTCGGAATGAGCAGTTCTTC. Residues: CASSLGGGGRNEQFF.